The 9 T cell receptor beta chains listed next were all sequenced from one sample in a study of T cells after yellow fever vaccination. One entry per CDR3 protein, called by TCRdb with MiXCR from the 5' RACE reads. The sample holds hundreds of thousands of distinct CDR3 sequences, roughly 5% seen once. Specimen: CD4+ T cells sorted from PBMCs, collected on the day of the yellow fever booster vaccination. The receptors shown here come from a man aged 18 to 30 who received the YFV17D yellow fever vaccine.

This sequence joins TRBV25-1 and TRBJ1-1; 7 bases are a match to TRBD1. The germline V gene encodes CDR1 MGHDK and CDR2 SYGVNS. This CDR3 comprises 16 residues. V dropped 2 bases and J dropped 3; count of bases not matched to a gene: 9. CDR3 sequence: CASSEVKGGADTEAFF. The CDR3 bases are TGTGCCAGCAGTGAAGTGAAAGGGGGCGCGGACACTGAAGCTTTCTTT.

The sample holds many counts of this clonotype. This chain links TRBV5-1 with TRBJ2-5, with 8 positions matching TRBD1. Trimming removed 0 bases from V and 1 base from J; junction bases left unmatched: 5. Germline V lookup: CDR1 SGHRS, CDR2 YFSETQ. The CDR3 has 16 amino acids. The CDR3 spells CASSLEPGGLQETQYF. For the CDR3, the DNA is TGCGCCAGCAGCTTGGAACCAGGGGGCCTCCAAGAGACCCAGTACTTC.

In this sample, this clonotype turned up a few times. The J gene is TRBJ1-2, the V gene TRBV4-3; D unresolved. The germline CDR1 and CDR2 sequences are LGHNA and YSLEER. CDR3 length: 16 amino acids. V was shortened by 1 base and J by 5 bases, with 17 bases between the two germline ends. Written as DNA, the CDR3 is TGCGCCAGCAGCCAAGCCCACAACCTCCATGGGTATGGCTACACCTTC. Translated: CASSQAHNLHGYGYTF.

This clonotype showed up just a few times. The chain employs TRBV24-1 and TRBJ1-2; 7 bases agree with TRBD1. V shed 7 bases and J 7 bases; nucleotides not matched to a gene: 11. The germline V gene encodes CDR1 KGHDR and CDR2 SFDVKD. The CDR3 length is 14 residues. CDR3 in amino acids: CATSPSRGASGYTF. CDR3 coding DNA: TGTGCCACCAGCCCAAGCAGGGGGGCGTCTGGCTACACCTTC.

A word on this clonotype: One base away lies a much larger clone, so this may be a sequencing read error. This chain links TRBV29-1 with TRBJ2-1, with D possibly matching TRBD2 (5 bases). Looked up from germline, CDR1 is SQVTM and CDR2 is ANQGSEA. The CDR3 is 14 amino acids. The CDR3 here is CGVARSEVYNEQFF. The CDR3 coding sequence is TGCGGCGTTGCGAGGTCGGAGGTCTACAATGAGCAGTTCTTC.

This clonotype was seen a few times. The chain couples TRBV18 to TRBJ1-2; no clear D gene. V dropped 5 bases and J dropped 8 bases, with 9 bases sitting between them. The CDR3 extends over 11 amino acids. Germline CDR1 reads KGHSH; CDR2 reads LQKENI. The CDR3 here is CASSNTRGYTF. Here the CDR3 DNA reads TGTGCCAGCTCAAACACGAGGGGCTACACCTTC.

This clonotype showed up many times. The chain joins TRBV5-1 to TRBJ2-1; maybe TRBD2 (6 bases). The ends were cut back, 1 base at V and 2 bases at J, with 16 bases in the middle. The germline CDR1 and CDR2 sequences are SGHRS and YFSETQ. This CDR3 is built from 17 residues. CDR3 protein: CASSLIGTSSAYNEQFF. DNA of the CDR3: TGCGCCAGCAGCTTGATCGGGACTTCATCAGCCTACAATGAGCAGTTCTTC.

Here the CDR3 reads CASSPGTRYNEQFF. The CDR3 coding sequence is TGTGCCAGCTCACCAGGGACTAGGTACAATGAGCAGTTCTTC. V and J are TRBV18 and TRBJ2-1; 8 nucleotides match TRBD2. The CDR3 is 14 amino acids. Germline loops: CDR1 KGHSH, CDR2 LQKENI. J lost 4 bases, V lost 2 bases, and 1 base had no gene match.

This clonotype has a handful of counts. The CDR3 nucleotides read TGCGCCAGCAGCTTTGGGACTAGGACCTACGAGCAGTACTTC. This translates into CASSFGTRTYEQYF. The rearrangement joins TRBV5-1 to TRBJ2-7; 8 nucleotides align to TRBD2. With V trimmed by 2 bases and J by 2 bases, 3 bases remained unmatched. From germline, CDR1 is SGHRS and CDR2 YFSETQ. There are 14 residues in the CDR3.